The rows below give T cell receptor beta chains drawn from one sample of a study of shared clonotypes between healthy human individuals. The method was immunoSEQ multiplex PCR; TCRdb's version includes in-frame clones alone and lacks a portion of them. This table holds around 1.1 million clones, more than 75% found once. The source material was memory CD4+ T cells from PBMCs. These receptors were obtained from a man aged 18 to 29 in good health. Some clones in this sample may be carry-over from other donors' samples. The conserved cysteine and the conserved F or W are not part of the CDR3 here. Fields, in order: clone size, V gene, CDR3 protein. Clone size, where shown, is once, few, many, or a class for clones that have expanded.

>NA|TRBV6-6
ASSSTGYGYT
>NA|TRBV19
ASTKRLNTGELF
>few|TRBV6-6
ASSLGLPLEAF
>NA|TRBV4-2
ASSQDTGGNYGYT
>NA|TRBV5-4
ASSLSGTDPYGGYT
>NA|TRBV10-3
AISETRDTEAF
>NA|TRBV6-5
ASSPAYKAREQY
>NA|TRBV2
ASKFETEAF
>NA|TRBV4-3
ASSQEDNSYEQY
>NA|TRBV29-1
SVVGDRLGTEAF
>once|TRBV5-4
ASSLAGTAGTEAF
>NA|TRBV9
ASSPLRDSYEQY
>NA|TRBV5-6
ASSILDQETQY
>few|TRBV2
ASSVEQDQPQH
>NA|TRBV5-5
ASSMGRDWTPEEGEQF
>NA|TRBV7-9
ASSTIRGYQETQY
>NA|TRBV5-1
ASSLGGSSEQY
>NA|TRBV19
ASSTGTGGQPQH
>NA|TRBV18
ASSPPGRGIYGYT
>NA|TRBV6-1
ASSREISTEAF
>NA|TRBV18
ASSPRVGSNTGELF
>NA|TRBV11-1
AAGRRGTEAF
>NA|TRBV9
ASSDEQPGNTIY
>NA|TRBV27
ASSLWVAGGPTKANEQF
>NA|TRBV28
ASSHQGVGLGEKLF
>once|TRBV5-4
ASSLGGRNNEQF
>NA|TRBV30
AWSGGTNQPQH
>NA|TRBV7-3
ASSLASGLAGYEQF
>few|TRBV19
ASKGGRTEAF
>NA|TRBV2
ASSGGQGEETQY
>NA|TRBV5-1
ASRPASGGAGETQY
>NA|TRBV6-6
ASSSRTSGSVEQY
>NA|TRBV5-1
ASSLQGGNSPLH
>NA|TRBV7-2
ASSPVEDQPQH
>NA|TRBV5-1
ASSLAATRRYEQY
>NA|TRBV10-3
AISGVDQPQH
>NA|TRBV27
ASSFHKPRPQGRGGYT
>NA|TRBV10-3
AISELVTGTRDEQF
>few|TRBV2
ASSVLPSSYNEQF
>NA|TRBV30
AGTSGSGNEQF
>NA|TRBV30
AWIRGLGAEAF
>NA|TRBV5-1
ASSPPRAAGGDTQY
>NA|TRBV14
ASSRLGANEKLF
>NA|TRBV7-6
ASSLYADNNEQF
>NA|TRBV28
ASRPGGYGYT
>NA|TRBV18
ASSPPSKSNTEAF
>NA|TRBV5-1
ASQGEYEQY
>NA|TRBV19
ASSIPGNYEQY
>NA|TRBV5-8
ASSRGSVTYNEQF
>NA|TRBV19
ASSPLGATGYEQY
>NA|TRBV30
AWSVDLSGEQF
>few|TRBV4-2
ASSSQGDNEQF
>NA|TRBV21-1
ARRGREGYNEQF
>NA|TRBV30
AWSRQETQY
>NA|TRBV5-1
ASSPRTVGWQETQY
>NA|TRBV30
AWRYGRDYEQY
>NA|TRBV7-2
ASSLLKLASSGNTIY
>NA|TRBV28
AIRGPPTYEQY
>NA|TRBV6-1
ASSEFRTGSKEQY